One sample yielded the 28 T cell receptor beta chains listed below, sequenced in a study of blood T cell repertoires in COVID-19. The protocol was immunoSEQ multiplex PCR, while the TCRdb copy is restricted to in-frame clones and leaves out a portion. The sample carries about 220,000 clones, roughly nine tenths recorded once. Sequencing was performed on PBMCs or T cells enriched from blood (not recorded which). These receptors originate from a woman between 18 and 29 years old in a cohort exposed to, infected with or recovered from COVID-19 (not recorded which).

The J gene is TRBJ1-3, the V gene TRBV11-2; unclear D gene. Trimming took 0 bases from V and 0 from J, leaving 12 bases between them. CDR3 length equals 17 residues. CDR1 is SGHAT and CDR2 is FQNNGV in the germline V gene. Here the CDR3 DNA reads TGTGCCAGCAGCTTAGATCTGGCGGGGTACTCTGGAAACACCATATATTTT. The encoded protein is CASSLDLAGYSGNTIYF.

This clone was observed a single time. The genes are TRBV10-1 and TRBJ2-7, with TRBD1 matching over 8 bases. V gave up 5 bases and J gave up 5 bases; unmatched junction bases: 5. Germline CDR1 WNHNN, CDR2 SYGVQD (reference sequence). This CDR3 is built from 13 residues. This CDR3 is CASSKTGEDEQYF. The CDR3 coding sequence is TGCGCCAGCAGTAAGACAGGGGAGGACGAGCAGTACTTC.

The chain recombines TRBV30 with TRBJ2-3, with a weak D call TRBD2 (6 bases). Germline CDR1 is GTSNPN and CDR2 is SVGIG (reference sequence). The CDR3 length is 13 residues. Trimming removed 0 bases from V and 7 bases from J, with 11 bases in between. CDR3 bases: TGTGCCTGGAGTGTGGGGGGAGGAAATACGCAGTATTTT. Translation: CAWSVGGGNTQYF.

CDR3 sequence reads: CAIRTREWDRGLNGYTF. For the CDR3, the DNA is TGTGCCATCAGGACCAGGGAGTGGGACAGGGGGCTGAATGGCTACACCTTC. This chain links TRBV10-3 with TRBJ1-2; TRBD1 matches 12 bases. Trimming removed 6 bases from V and 6 bases from J; junction bases left unmatched: 14. CDR3 length: 17 amino acids. Germline assignment: CDR1 ENHRY and CDR2 SYGVKD.

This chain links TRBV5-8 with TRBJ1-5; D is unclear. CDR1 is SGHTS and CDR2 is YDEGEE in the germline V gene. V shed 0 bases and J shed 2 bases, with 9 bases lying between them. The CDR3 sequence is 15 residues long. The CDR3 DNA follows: TGTGCCAGCAGCTTGGCGGACTCCCGCAATCAGCCCCAGCATTTT. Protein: CASSLADSRNQPQHF.

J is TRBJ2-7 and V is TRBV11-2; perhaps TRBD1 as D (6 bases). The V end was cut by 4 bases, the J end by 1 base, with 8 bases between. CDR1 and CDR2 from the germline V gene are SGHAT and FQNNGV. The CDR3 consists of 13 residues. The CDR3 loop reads CASSSGHSYEQYF. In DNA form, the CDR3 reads TGTGCCAGCAGCTCGGGACATTCCTACGAGCAGTACTTC.

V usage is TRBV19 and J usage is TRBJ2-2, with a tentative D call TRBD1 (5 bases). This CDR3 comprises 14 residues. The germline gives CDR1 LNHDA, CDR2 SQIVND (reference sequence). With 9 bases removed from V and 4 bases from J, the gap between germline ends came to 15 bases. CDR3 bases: TGTGCCAGCCGTCCGGACACCATCACCGGGGAGCTGTTTTTT. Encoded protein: CASRPDTITGELFF.

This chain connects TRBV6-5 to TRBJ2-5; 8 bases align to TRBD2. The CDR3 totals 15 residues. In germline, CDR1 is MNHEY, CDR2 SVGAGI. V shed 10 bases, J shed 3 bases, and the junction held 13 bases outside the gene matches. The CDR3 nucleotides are TGTGCCACCCAGACCGGGGGGGGCATAGAAGAGACCCAGTACTTC. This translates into CATQTGGGIEETQYF.

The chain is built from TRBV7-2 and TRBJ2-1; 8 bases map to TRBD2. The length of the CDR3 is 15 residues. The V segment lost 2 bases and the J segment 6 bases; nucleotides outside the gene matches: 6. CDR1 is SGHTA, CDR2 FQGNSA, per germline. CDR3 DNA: TGTGCCAGCAGCTTATCTCCGGGAGGGGGCAATGAGCAGTTCTTC. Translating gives CASSLSPGGGNEQFF.

The CDR3 DNA sequence: TGCGCCAGCAGCTTAATGGGGGCGGATAATGAAAAACTGTTTTTT. Its translation is CASSLMGADNEKLFF. V gene TRBV5-1 combines with J gene TRBJ1-4, with D tentatively TRBD1 (6 bases). The germline V gene has CDR1 SGHRS and CDR2 YFSETQ. CDR3 length: 15 amino acids. The ends were cut back, 2 bases at V and 4 bases at J, with 12 bases in the middle.

This CDR3 reads CASSESTGPFQPQHF. For the CDR3, the DNA is TGTGCCAGCAGTGAAAGTACAGGGCCCTTTCAGCCCCAGCATTTT. The rearrangement joins TRBV6-1 to TRBJ1-5, with a weak D call TRBD1 (6 bases). This CDR3 has 15 amino acids. Between the trimmed V and J ends, which lost 2 bases and 6 bases, there was a span of 14 bases. CDR1 and CDR2 from the germline V gene are MNHNS and SASEGT.

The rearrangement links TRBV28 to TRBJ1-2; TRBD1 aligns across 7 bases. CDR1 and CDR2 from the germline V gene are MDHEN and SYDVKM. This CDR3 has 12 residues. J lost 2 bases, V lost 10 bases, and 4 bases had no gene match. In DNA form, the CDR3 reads TGTGCCACCTCACAGGGGAACTATGGCTACACCTTC. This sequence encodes CATSQGNYGYTF.

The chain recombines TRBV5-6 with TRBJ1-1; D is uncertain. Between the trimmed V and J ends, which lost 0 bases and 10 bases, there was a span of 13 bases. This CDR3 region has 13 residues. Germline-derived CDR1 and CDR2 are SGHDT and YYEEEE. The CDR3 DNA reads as TGTGCCAGCAGCTTGGGGGTTGGAGATCCAGCTTTCTTT. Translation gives CASSLGVGDPAFF.

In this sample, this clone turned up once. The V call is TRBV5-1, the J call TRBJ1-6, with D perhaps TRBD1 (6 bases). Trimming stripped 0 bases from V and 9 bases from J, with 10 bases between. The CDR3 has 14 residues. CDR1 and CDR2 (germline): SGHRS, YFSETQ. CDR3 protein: CASSLVRGSSPLHF. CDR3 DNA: TGCGCCAGCAGCTTGGTCAGGGGAAGTTCACCCCTCCACTTT.

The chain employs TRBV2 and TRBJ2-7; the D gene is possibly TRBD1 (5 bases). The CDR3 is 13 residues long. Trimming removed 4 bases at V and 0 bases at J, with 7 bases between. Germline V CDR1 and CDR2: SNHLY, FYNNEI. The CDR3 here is CASSGGHSYEQYF. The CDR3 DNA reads TGTGCCAGCAGTGGAGGACACTCCTACGAGCAGTACTTC.

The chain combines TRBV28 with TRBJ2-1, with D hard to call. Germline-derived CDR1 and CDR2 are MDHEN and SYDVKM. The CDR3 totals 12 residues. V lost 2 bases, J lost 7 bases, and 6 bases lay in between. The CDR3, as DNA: TGTGCCAGCAGTTTAGCCGGGAATGAGCAGTTCTTC. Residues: CASSLAGNEQFF. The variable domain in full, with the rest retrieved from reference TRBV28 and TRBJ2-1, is DVKVTQSSRYLVKRTGEKVFLECVQDMDHENMFWYRQDPGLGLRLIYFSYDVKMKEKGDIPEGYSVSREKKERFSLILESASTNQTSMYLCASSLAGNEQFFGPGTRLTVL.

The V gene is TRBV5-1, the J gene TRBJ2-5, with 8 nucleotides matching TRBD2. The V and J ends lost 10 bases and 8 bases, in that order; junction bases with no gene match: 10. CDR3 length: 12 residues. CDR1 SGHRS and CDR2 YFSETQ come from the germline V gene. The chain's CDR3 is CASRGGVETQYF. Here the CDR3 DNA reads TGCGCCTCCCGGGGGGGGGTTGAAACCCAGTACTTC. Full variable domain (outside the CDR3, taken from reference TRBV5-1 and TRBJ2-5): KAGVTQTPRYLIKTRGQQVTLSCSPISGHRSVSWYQQTPGQGLQFLFEYFSETQRNKGNFPGRFSGRQFSNSRSEMNVSTLELGDSALYLCASRGGVETQYFGPGTRLLVL.

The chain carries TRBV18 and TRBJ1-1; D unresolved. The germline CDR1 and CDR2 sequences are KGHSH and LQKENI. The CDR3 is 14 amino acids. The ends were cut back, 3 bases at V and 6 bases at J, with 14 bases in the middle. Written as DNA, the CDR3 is TGTGCCAGCTCACCGTCGGTAGGAGGCCCTGAAGCTTTCTTT. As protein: CASSPSVGGPEAFF.

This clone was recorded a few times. As DNA, the CDR3 is TGCGCCAGCAGCTTAGGAGGTCTAGCGGCCACAGATACGCAGTATTTT. Its protein product is CASSLGGLAATDTQYF. The V and J genes are TRBV5-1 and TRBJ2-3; the match to TRBD2 covers 7 bases. V dropped 2 bases and J dropped 2; count of bases not matched to a gene: 8. CDR1 SGHRS and CDR2 YFSETQ come from the germline V gene. This CDR3 is 16 amino acids long.

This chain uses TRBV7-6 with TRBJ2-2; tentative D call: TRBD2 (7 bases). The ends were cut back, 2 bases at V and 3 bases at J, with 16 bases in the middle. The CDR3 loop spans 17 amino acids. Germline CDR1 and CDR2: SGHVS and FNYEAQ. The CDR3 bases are TGTGCCAGCAGCTTATTCTCTCGGGGGGCGGACACCGGGGAGCTGTTTTTT. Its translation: CASSLFSRGADTGELFF.

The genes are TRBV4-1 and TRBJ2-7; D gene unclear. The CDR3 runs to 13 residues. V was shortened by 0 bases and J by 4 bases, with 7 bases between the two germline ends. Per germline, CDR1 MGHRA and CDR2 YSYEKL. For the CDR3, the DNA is TGCGCCAGCAGCCAAGAAGCACAGTACGAGCAGTACTTC. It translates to CASSQEAQYEQYF.

CDR3: CASSFKQGVPNTEAFF. The DNA for the CDR3 is TGCGCCAGCAGCTTCAAACAAGGGGTTCCGAACACTGAAGCTTTCTTT. V and J are TRBV5-1 and TRBJ1-1; D is possibly TRBD1 (5 bases). V was clipped by 2 bases and J by 1 base, with 15 bases between them. This CDR3 has 16 amino acids. CDR1 is SGHRS, CDR2 YFSETQ, per germline.

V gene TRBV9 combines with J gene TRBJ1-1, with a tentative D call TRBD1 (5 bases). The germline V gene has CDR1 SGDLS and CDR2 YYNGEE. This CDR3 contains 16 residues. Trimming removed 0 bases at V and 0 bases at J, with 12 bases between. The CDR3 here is CASSVEGNGVNTEAFF. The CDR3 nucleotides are TGTGCCAGCAGCGTAGAGGGGAATGGGGTGAACACTGAAGCTTTCTTT.

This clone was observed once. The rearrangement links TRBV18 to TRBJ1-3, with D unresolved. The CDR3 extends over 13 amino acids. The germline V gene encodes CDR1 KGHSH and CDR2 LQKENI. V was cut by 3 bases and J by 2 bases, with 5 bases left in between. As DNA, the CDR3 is TGTGCCAGCTCACCCCAGACTGGAAACACCATATATTTT. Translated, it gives CASSPQTGNTIYF.

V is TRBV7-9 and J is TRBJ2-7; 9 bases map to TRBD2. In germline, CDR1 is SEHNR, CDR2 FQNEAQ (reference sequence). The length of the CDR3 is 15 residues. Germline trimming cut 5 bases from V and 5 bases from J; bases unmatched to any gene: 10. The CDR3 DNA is TGTGCCAGCAGCACCTATAGCGGGAGTCGTAACGAGCAGTACTTC. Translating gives CASSTYSGSRNEQYF.

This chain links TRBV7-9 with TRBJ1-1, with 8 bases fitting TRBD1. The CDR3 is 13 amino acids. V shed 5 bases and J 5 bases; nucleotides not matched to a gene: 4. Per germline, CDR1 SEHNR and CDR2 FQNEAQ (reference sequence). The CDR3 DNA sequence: TGTGCCAGCAGCCAAACAGGGGGTACTGAAGCTTTCTTT. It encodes CASSQTGGTEAFF.

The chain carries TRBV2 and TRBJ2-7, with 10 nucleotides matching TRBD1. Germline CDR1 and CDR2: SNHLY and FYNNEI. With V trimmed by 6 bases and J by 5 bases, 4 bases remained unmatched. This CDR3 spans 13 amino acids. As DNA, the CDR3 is TGTGCCAGCAGACGACAGGGGGCTCACGAGCAGTACTTC. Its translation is CASRRQGAHEQYF.

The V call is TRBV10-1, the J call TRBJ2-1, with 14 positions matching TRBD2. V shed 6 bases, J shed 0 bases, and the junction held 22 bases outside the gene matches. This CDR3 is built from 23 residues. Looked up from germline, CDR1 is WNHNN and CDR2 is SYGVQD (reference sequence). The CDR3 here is CASSGHSAVGTSGRLSSYNEQFF. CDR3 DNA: TGCGCCAGCAGCGGCCACTCTGCTGTGGGGACTAGCGGGAGACTGAGCTCCTACAATGAGCAGTTCTTC.